Listed here are 23 T cell receptor beta chains from one sample, sequenced in a study of blood T cell repertoires in COVID-19. Assay used: immunoSEQ multiplex PCR; TCRdb lists only in-frame clones, some missing. Of 300,000 to 350,000 clones listed, approximately 89% are singletons. The sequencing sample was made of PBMCs or T cells enriched from blood (not recorded which). These receptors were obtained from a man in his thirties or forties who had recovered from COVID-19.

V is TRBV27 and J is TRBJ2-1, with 7 nucleotides matching TRBD2. Germline V gene data show CDR1 as MNHEY and CDR2 as SMNVEV (reference sequence). The CDR3 runs to 14 residues. V trimming: 4 bases; J trimming: 0 bases; junction bases outside the gene matches: 0. The CDR3, as DNA: TGTGCCAGCAGTTGGGGGGGCTCCTACAATGAGCAGTTCTTC. Its protein product is CASSWGGSYNEQFF.

This chain connects TRBV27 to TRBJ2-1, with TRBD2 matching 11 bases. After removal of 3 bases from V and 0 bases from J, the junction contained 7 bases not matched to a gene. The CDR3 is 18 residues long. Germline values: CDR1 MNHEY, CDR2 SMNVEV (reference sequence). The CDR3 here is CASSFLAGGSSSYNEQFF. The CDR3 nucleotides read TGTGCCAGCAGTTTCCTAGCGGGGGGCTCCAGCTCCTACAATGAGCAGTTCTTC.

This chain joins TRBV19 and TRBJ2-3; TRBD1 matches 8 bases. The CDR3 runs 13 residues. Per the germline V gene, CDR1 is LNHDA and CDR2 is SQIVND (reference sequence). J lost 6 bases, V lost 4 bases, and 3 bases had no gene match. In DNA form, the CDR3 reads TGTGCCAGTAGTACCCAGGGGGCGGATACGCAGTATTTT. This translates into CASSTQGADTQYF.

The rearrangement uses TRBV28 and TRBJ2-3; 8 nucleotides align to TRBD2. The CDR3 consists of 18 residues. With 2 bases clipped from V and 5 bases from J, the junction kept 15 bases outside the gene matches. The germline gives CDR1 MDHEN, CDR2 SYDVKM. This CDR3 reads CASSLGYPAGGRGDTQYF. DNA for the CDR3: TGTGCCAGCAGTTTAGGTTATCCGGCGGGGGGCCGGGGAGATACGCAGTATTTT.

The chain has TRBV18 and TRBJ2-2, with D perhaps matching TRBD1 (6 bases). The ends were cut back, 1 base at V and 3 bases at J, with 9 bases in the middle. Looked up from germline, CDR1 is KGHSH and CDR2 is LQKENI. This CDR3 contains 15 residues. The CDR3 loop is CASSPRDKDTGELFF. CDR3 bases: TGTGCCAGCTCACCACGGGACAAAGACACCGGGGAGCTGTTTTTT.

This sequence joins TRBV6-5 and TRBJ2-7, with D perhaps matching TRBD2 (7 bases). V gave up 8 bases and J gave up 4 bases, with 12 bases separating them. The CDR3 is 12 residues long. Germline V lookup: CDR1 MNHEY, CDR2 SVGAGI. Here the CDR3 DNA reads TGTGCCAGCCAGAGGGGGGGGTACGAGCAGTACTTC. It specifies CASQRGGYEQYF.

This sequence joins TRBV3-1 (or the pseudogene TRBV3-2) and TRBJ2-2; maybe TRBD1 (5 bases). With 4 bases removed from V and 3 bases from J, the gap between germline ends came to 12 bases. CDR1 and CDR2 from the germline V gene are LGHDT and YNNKEL (reference sequence). This CDR3 has 15 residues. CDR3 protein: CASSLTKGYTGELFF. In DNA form, the CDR3 reads TGTGCCAGCAGCCTGACCAAGGGGTACACCGGGGAGCTGTTTTTT.

This chain uses TRBV7-6 with TRBJ2-1, with 9 bases aligning to TRBD2. Per germline, CDR1 SGHVS and CDR2 FNYEAQ. With 2 bases clipped from V and 6 bases from J, the junction kept 5 bases outside the gene matches. CDR3 size: 15 residues. The CDR3 DNA sequence: TGTGCCAGCAGCTTAAGGACTAGCGCGCTCAATGAGCAGTTCTTC. Its protein is CASSLRTSALNEQFF. Combining the CDR3 with reference TRBV7-6 and TRBJ2-1 gives the whole variable domain GAGVSQSPRYKVTKRGQDVALRCDPISGHVSLYWYRQALGQGPEFLTYFNYEAQQDKSGLPNDRFSAERPEGSISTLTIQRTEQRDSAMYRCASSLRTSALNEQFFGPGTRLTVL.

The V call is TRBV2, the J call TRBJ1-2, with D unresolved. The CDR3 length is 12 residues. Germline V gene data show CDR1 as SNHLY and CDR2 as FYNNEI. Trimming stripped 0 bases from V and 7 bases from J, with 6 bases between. The CDR3 nucleotides are TGTGCCAGCAGTGAAGCCTTCCGTGGCTACACCTTC. This sequence encodes CASSEAFRGYTF.

The V call is TRBV25-1, the J call TRBJ1-5; a possible D gene is TRBD1 (5 bases). The CDR3 spans 15 residues. Trimming left V 2 bases short and J 8 bases short, with 16 bases between. CDR1 is MGHDK and CDR2 is SYGVNS in the germline V gene. The CDR3 DNA sequence: TGTGCCAGCAGTGAACAATGGGGCAGGGCCGAGCCCCAGCATTTT. Translated, it gives CASSEQWGRAEPQHF.

The chain recombines TRBV6-1 with TRBJ1-5; D possibly corresponds to TRBD1 (6 bases). Deletions cut 3 bases from V and 0 bases from J, with 15 bases between. This CDR3 comprises 17 residues. Per the germline V gene, CDR1 is MNHNS and CDR2 is SASEGT. CDR3 protein: CASSDGPTGHSNQPQHF. DNA of the CDR3: TGTGCCAGCAGTGATGGTCCGACAGGCCATAGCAATCAGCCCCAGCATTTT.

This chain uses TRBV5-4 with TRBJ2-3; 9 nucleotides agree with TRBD2. The junction had 8 bases not matched to a gene; V was cut back by 1 base and J by 2 bases. CDR1 is SGHNT and CDR2 is YYREEE in the germline V gene (reference sequence). This CDR3 is built from 17 residues. The CDR3 bases are TGTGCCAGCAGCTTGTGGTCAGGGACTAGCAACACAGATACGCAGTATTTT. It is translated as CASSLWSGTSNTDTQYF.

The chain is built from TRBV27 and TRBJ2-7; 14 bases map to TRBD2. This CDR3 has 15 amino acids. Germline CDR1 MNHEY, CDR2 SMNVEV (reference sequence). V shed 6 bases, J shed 2 bases, and the junction held 3 bases outside the gene matches. CDR3: CASSRLAGGTYEQYF. CDR3 nucleotides: TGTGCCAGCAGCCGACTAGCGGGGGGGACCTACGAGCAGTACTTC.

The chain uses TRBV6-1 and TRBJ2-4, with D possibly being TRBD1 (6 bases). The CDR3 is 15 amino acids. Trimming cost V 2 bases and J 0 bases, with 8 bases left between them. Germline CDR1 is MNHNS and CDR2 is SASEGT. CDR3 protein: CASSETRGAKNIQYF. For the CDR3, the DNA is TGTGCCAGCAGTGAAACCAGGGGAGCCAAAAACATTCAGTACTTC.

The chain joins TRBV16 to TRBJ1-3; a weak D match, TRBD1 (6 bases). CDR1 and CDR2 from the germline V gene are KGHSY and FQNENV. CDR3 size: 17 residues. V gave up 2 bases and J gave up 4 bases, with 18 bases separating them. DNA for the CDR3: TGTGCCAGCAGCCAAATCCACCCGGGGGGACAAGGAAACACCATATATTTT. Translation gives CASSQIHPGGQGNTIYF.

J is TRBJ2-7 and V is TRBV7-9, with 7 bases that match TRBD1. CDR3 length equals 15 residues. Germline CDR1 and CDR2: SEHNR and FQNEAQ (reference sequence). V dropped 8 bases and J dropped 2; count of bases not matched to a gene: 12. CDR3 region: CASGLWDSLTYEQYF. The CDR3 DNA is TGTGCCAGCGGACTTTGGGACAGTTTAACCTACGAGCAGTACTTC. The complete variable domain, with remaining parts taken from reference TRBV7-9 and TRBJ2-7, reads DTGVSQNPRHKITKRGQNVTFRCDPISEHNRLYWYRQTLGQGPEFLTYFQNEAQLEKSRLLSDRFSAERPKGSFSTLEIQRTEQGDSAMYLCASGLWDSLTYEQYFGPGTRLTVT.

The gene calls are TRBV3-1 (or the pseudogene TRBV3-2) and TRBJ2-1; D may be TRBD2 (6 bases). This CDR3 spans 11 amino acids. Trimming pared 8 bases from V and 4 bases from J, leaving 6 bases between. Germline lookup yields CDR1 LGHDT and CDR2 YNNKEL (reference sequence). CDR3: CASRGYNEQFF. The CDR3 bases are TGTGCCAGCCGGGGGTACAATGAGCAGTTCTTC.

The V and J genes are TRBV4-1 and TRBJ2-7, with TRBD1 matching over 11 bases. Germline V gives CDR1 MGHRA, CDR2 YSYEKL. This CDR3 has 15 residues. The J segment lost 1 base and the V segment lost 4 bases, leaving 3 bases of the junction unmatched. CDR3 protein: CASSLGQGGSYEQYF. CDR3 nucleotide sequence: TGCGCCAGCAGCCTGGGACAGGGGGGTTCCTACGAGCAGTACTTC.

The chain recombines TRBV27 with TRBJ1-2, with 8 bases that match TRBD1. Germline V gene lookup returns CDR1 MNHEY and CDR2 SMNVEV (reference sequence). CDR3 length: 15 residues. Losses at the gene ends were 3 bases for V and 4 bases for J; bases not matched to a gene: 7. The CDR3 loop is CASSLYRDRGYGYTF. CDR3 bases: TGTGCCAGCAGTTTGTACCGCGACAGGGGCTATGGCTACACCTTC.

The chain uses TRBV29-1 and TRBJ1-2; no clear D gene. This CDR3 has 13 residues. Trimming left V 1 base short and J 8 bases short, with 14 bases between. The V gene's germline CDR1 is SQVTM and CDR2 ANQGSEA. CDR3 in amino acids: CSVEATDSSGYTF. CDR3 DNA sequence: TGCAGCGTTGAAGCTACGGACTCAAGCGGCTACACCTTC.

The chain couples TRBV10-3 to TRBJ2-2; D remains unclear. Germline V gene lookup returns CDR1 ENHRY and CDR2 SYGVKD. This CDR3 has 15 residues. Trimming cost V 0 bases and J 2 bases, with 7 bases left between them. CDR3 DNA: TGTGCCATCAGTGAGTCAGCCCAAAACACCGGGGAGCTGTTTTTT. This sequence encodes CAISESAQNTGELFF.

As DNA, the CDR3 is TGTGCCAGCGTTCCGGCAGGGAACTATGGCTACACCTTC. It encodes CASVPAGNYGYTF. This chain joins TRBV2 and TRBJ1-2; tentative D call: TRBD1 (5 bases). Trimming pared 8 bases from V and 2 bases from J, leaving 12 bases between. This CDR3 is built from 13 residues. Germline-derived CDR1 and CDR2 are SNHLY and FYNNEI.

The V and J genes are TRBV3-1 (or the pseudogene TRBV3-2) and TRBJ2-5, with TRBD2 matching 9 bases. The germline CDR1 and CDR2 sequences are LGHDT and YNNKEL (reference sequence). The CDR3 has 15 residues. V trimming: 3 bases; J trimming: 5 bases; junction bases outside the gene matches: 7. The chain's CDR3 is CASSQGTSRRETQYF. Written as DNA, the CDR3 is TGTGCCAGCAGCCAGGGGACTAGCCGTCGGGAGACCCAGTACTTC.